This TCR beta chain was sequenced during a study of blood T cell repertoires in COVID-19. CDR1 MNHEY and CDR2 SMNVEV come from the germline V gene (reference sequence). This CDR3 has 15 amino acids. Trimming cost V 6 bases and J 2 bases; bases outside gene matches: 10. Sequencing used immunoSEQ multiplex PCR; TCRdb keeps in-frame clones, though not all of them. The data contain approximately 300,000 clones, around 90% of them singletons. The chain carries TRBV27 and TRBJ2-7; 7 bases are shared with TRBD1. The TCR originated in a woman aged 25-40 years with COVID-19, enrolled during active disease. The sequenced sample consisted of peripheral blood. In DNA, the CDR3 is TGTGCCAGCAGCATCACACAGGGGCCCCCCTACGAGCAGTACTTC. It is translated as CASSITQGPPYEQYF.